This TCR beta chain was captured in a study of response to subunit inactivated influenza vaccine (dated 2018 in TCRdb). The study in broad terms: Deep quantitative profiling of the T cell receptor repertoire was used in the study to follow responses to a trivalent subunit inactivated influenza vaccine.

The receptor library was made with RT-PCR. Sequencer: Illumina HiSeq 2500. The raw public reads went through TCRdb reprocessing: fastp at Q25, MiXCR clone calling, in-frame beta chains kept. Identical CDR3 proteins give one entry, which carries the most common genes and DNA. The sample data list about 620,000 distinct CDR3 sequences, and over 9% of these were observed just once. Around 10% of the sample is taken by the ten largest. Trimmed from V: 1 base; trimmed from J: 4 bases; junction bases lacking a gene match: 4. There are 15 amino acids in the CDR3, from cysteine to phenylalanine inclusive. The read is trimmed to its CDR3 DNA, 45 bases read in frame from base 1. Per the germline V gene (reference sequence), GTSNPN is the CDR1 and SVGIG is the CDR2. The study at large found these results: According to the authors, only a limited number of new T cells may be recruited by each seasonal influenza vaccination.

This clonotype was observed a handful of times. The target of this receptor is not known. No base quality values were provided; no much bigger clone lies one nucleotide off. These data were likewise used in another study, on T cells expressing NK-cell markers. As described in the second report: The TCR beta cDNA libraries were made using 5'RACE template switching, a step that added both a universal primer site and unique molecular identifiers. In sorted CD3+CD56+NKG2C+, CD3+CD56+NKG2C- and CD3+CD56-NKG2C+ T-cell subsets from several donors, TCR beta-chain repertoires were profiled. Of the eight sequenced donors, seven were found to be HCMV-seropositive and one was found to be HCMV-seronegative. In several experiments an anti-gammadeltaTCR antibody was added to restrict sorting to alphabetaTCR-expressing T cells. In six donors, the dominant CD3+CD56+NKG2C+ clonotypes were among the top 10 CD8+ clonotypes and accounted for about 1.0-7.5% of CD8+ T cells. Those dominant clonotypes were again the most abundant among CD3+CD56-NKG2C+ cells in four donors, at about 25-65%. It remained unclear whether the expanded NKG2C-expressing T cell clones were specific for HCMV antigens. Randomly selected healthy volunteers, three men and five women, were used as the eight sequenced donors. To determine HCMV serostatus, a commercial ELISA kit was used to detect HCMV-specific IgG in serum. Peripheral blood mononuclear cells were isolated from blood by Ficoll density gradient centrifugation. Bulk peripheral blood T-cell repertoires were additionally sequenced from unsorted PBMC for six donors. Priming for cDNA synthesis came from the TCR beta constant segment, and two successive PCR amplification steps followed. Libraries were sequenced as 2 x 150 bp reads on Illumina HiSeq 2000/2500, MiSeq or NextSeq. Reads were demultiplexed and grouped by UMI with MIGEC, and clonotypes were assembled and quantified with MiTCR. To exclude erroneous sequences, only TCR cDNA sequences supported by at least two reads were retained. The tcR package was used for downstream repertoire analysis, and clonotypes were matched between fractions using CDR3 nucleotide sequence together with V segment. VDJmatch was used to annotate antigen specificity against VDJdb, with one amino acid substitution in CDR3 permitted.

Here the chain combines TRBV30 and TRBJ2-1, with TRBD2 matching 10 junction bases. The TCR originated in a man aged 50 to 59 who received an inactivated influenza vaccine. Donor details come from another sample of the same person, matched by shared clones. The sample consisted of PBMCs from blood, taken on the day of vaccination. The sequence in DNA is TGTGCCTGGAGTGAAGCGGGGGGGCCGTACAATGAGCAGTTCTTC. This translates into CAWSEAGGPYNEQFF.